These T cell receptor beta chains were read from a single sample in a study of blood T cell repertoires in COVID-19. Clones were sequenced by immunoSEQ multiplex PCR, and TCRdb holds only the in-frame ones, with some missing. The sample records fewer than 150,000 clones, about 86% being singletons. Sequencing input: peripheral blood. The origin of the receptors is a woman aged 45 to 65 with acute or convalescent COVID-19. Both conserved end residues are part of each CDR3. The D gene is left open where the match is weak. For some rows the clone size is stated as once, few or many, or as a class when expanded; others skip it.

v_gene	j_gene	d_gene	abundance	CDR3aa	CDR3nt
TRBV18	TRBJ2-2	TRBD2	.	CASSPLGLAGTGELFF	TGTGCCAGCTCACCCCTAGGACTAGCGGGCACCGGGGAGCTGTTTTTT
TRBV27	TRBJ1-4	TRBD1	.	CASSLSFGGQGFSTNEKLFF	TGTGCCAGCAGTTTAAGTTTCGGGGGACAGGGGTTTTCGACTAATGAAAAACTGTTTTTT
TRBV7-8	TRBJ2-1	TRBD2	.	CASSSRTSGDGANEQFF	TGTGCCAGCAGCTCGAGGACTAGCGGGGATGGGGCCAATGAGCAGTTCTTC
TRBV6-4	TRBJ2-6	.	.	CASSETYPGANVLTF	TGTGCCAGCAGTGAGACATATCCTGGGGCCAACGTCCTGACTTTC
TRBV5-6	TRBJ2-2	.	few	CASRTSQGELFF	TGTGCCAGCAGGACTAGTCAAGGGGAGCTGTTTTTT
TRBV18	TRBJ1-5	.	.	CASSGTGLASSQPQHF	TGTGCCAGCTCAGGTACAGGGTTAGCATCGAGTCAGCCCCAGCATTTT
TRBV19	TRBJ1-5	TRBD1	.	CASSDYTGDWSNQPQHF	TGTGCCAGTAGTGATTACACAGGGGATTGGAGCAATCAGCCCCAGCATTTT
TRBV20-1	TRBJ1-1	.	few	CSARAGTEAFF	TGCAGTGCTAGAGCGGGGACTGAAGCTTTCTTT
TRBV19	TRBJ1-5	TRBD1	.	CASSMQQGSQPQHF	TGTGCCAGTAGTATGCAACAGGGGAGTCAGCCCCAGCATTTT
TRBV19	TRBJ2-7	TRBD1	.	CASSKMGQKYEQYF	TGTGCCAGTAGTAAAATGGGACAGAAATACGAGCAGTACTTC
TRBV7-9	TRBJ2-1	TRBD2	.	CASSPRLSGDYNEQFF	TGTGCCAGCAGTCCCCGACTAAGCGGGGATTACAATGAGCAGTTCTTC
TRBV9	TRBJ1-2	.	.	CASSVDRGRGYGYTF	TGTGCCAGCAGCGTAGATCGGGGAAGAGGCTATGGCTACACCTTC
TRBV30	TRBJ1-4	.	few	CAWSVDPSGNEKLFF	TGTGCCTGGAGTGTAGACCCCAGCGGTAATGAAAAACTGTTTTTT
TRBV5-4	TRBJ1-2	TRBD1	.	CASIEDRVGGYTF	TGTGCCAGCATCGAAGACAGGGTTGGTGGCTACACCTTC
TRBV3-1/TRBV3-2	TRBJ2-3	.	.	CASSPRSPDTQYF	TGTGCCAGCAGTCCGCGATCCCCAGATACGCAGTATTTT
TRBV5-4	TRBJ1-4	TRBD1	.	CASSGDRAEKLFF	TGTGCCAGCAGCGGGGACAGGGCAGAAAAACTGTTTTTT
TRBV5-5	TRBJ2-1	TRBD2	.	CASSSGTSGGAYIAFF	TGTGCCAGCAGCTCCGGGACTAGCGGGGGGGCTTACATAGCGTTCTTC
TRBV19	TRBJ2-4	.	.	CASMSLDKAKNIQYF	TGTGCCAGTATGTCCTTGGACAAAGCCAAAAACATTCAGTACTTC
TRBV7-9	TRBJ1-1	.	.	CASSLGGANTEAFF	TGTGCCAGCAGCTTGGGCGGGGCGAACACTGAAGCTTTCTTT
TRBV3-1/TRBV3-2	TRBJ1-2	TRBD1	.	CASSRDPSAQGNYGYTF	TGTGCCAGCAGCCGCGACCCATCGGCACAGGGGAACTATGGCTACACCTTC
TRBV7-2	TRBJ1-2	TRBD1	.	CASSLGAGQLGGYTF	TGTGCCAGCAGCTTGGGGGCGGGACAGCTAGGCGGCTACACCTTC
TRBV3-1/TRBV3-2	TRBJ1-6	TRBD1	.	CASSHGQGASALHF	TGTGCCAGCAGCCACGGACAGGGGGCTTCGGCCCTCCACTTT